The 10 T cell receptor beta chains below were found in one sample sequenced in a study of CD4 T cells in relation to SARS-CoV-2 and coronaviruses. No antigens are known for them. Produced via immunoSEQ multiplex PCR; TCRdb's table is partial and in-frame only. Seen here are some 20,000 clones, around 80% observed once, and the top ten hold about 20%. Unexposed donor CD4+ T cells date from about 2011-2018, before the COVID-19 pandemic. CD4+ T cells were isolated from the cells after nine to eleven days of culture. Input material: CD4+ T cells from PBMCs, cultured in vitro. The receptors stem from a human donor in good health.

The CDR3 reads CASSQDYGEPTDTQYF. The DNA for the CDR3 is TGTGCCAGCAGCCAAGATTATGGGGAACCCACAGATACGCAGTATTTT. The chain carries TRBV4-2 and TRBJ2-3; no clear D gene. Germline V gene data show CDR1 as LGHNA and CDR2 as YNFKEQ. V was clipped by 0 bases and J by 2 bases, with 12 bases between them. The CDR3 length is 16 residues.

The J gene is TRBJ2-3, the V gene TRBV24-1, with D hard to call. Germline values: CDR1 KGHDR, CDR2 SFDVKD. V was clipped by 5 bases and J by 2 bases, with 10 bases between them. The CDR3 runs to 14 residues. The CDR3 sequence: CATSATGPTDTQYF. DNA of the CDR3: TGTGCCACCAGTGCCACCGGACCCACAGATACGCAGTATTTT.

This sequence joins TRBV2 and TRBJ2-1; D remains unclear. V was pared by 4 bases and J by 7 bases, with 14 bases between. This CDR3 is 14 amino acids long. The germline gives CDR1 SNHLY, CDR2 FYNNEI. The CDR3 spells CASSVAALGNEQFF. The CDR3 DNA reads TGTGCCAGCAGTGTGGCGGCCTTAGGGAATGAGCAGTTCTTC. The entire variable domain, with the rest obtained from reference TRBV2 and TRBJ2-1, is as follows: EPEVTQTPSHQVTQMGQEVILRCVPISNHLYFYWYRQILGQKVEFLVSFYNNEISEKSEIFDDQFSVERPDGSNFTLKIRSTKLEDSAMYFCASSVAALGNEQFFGPGTRLTVL.

A single count supports this clone. The chain recombines TRBV6-2 or TRBV6-3 with TRBJ2-7; D not certain. The CDR3 consists of 13 residues. V lost 1 base and J lost 6, with 10 bases in between. CDR1 MNHEY and CDR2 SVGEGT come from the germline V gene. In DNA form, the CDR3 reads TGTGCCAGCAGTTACTACGCCCCAGGCGAGCAGTACTTC. Protein: CASSYYAPGEQYF.

The gene calls are TRBV6-6 and TRBJ1-2; tentative D call: TRBD1 (5 bases). The CDR3 is made up of 14 amino acids. Trimming left V 7 bases short and J 4 bases short, with 16 bases between. Germline V gene sequence: CDR1 MNHNY, CDR2 SVGAGI (reference sequence). As DNA, the CDR3 is TGTGCCAGCACTATCGAAGCCGGGGGCTATGGCTACACCTTC. Its protein is CASTIEAGGYGYTF.

The chain joins TRBV9 to TRBJ2-1, with D perhaps TRBD1 (7 bases). Per the germline V gene, CDR1 is SGDLS and CDR2 is YYNGEE. The CDR3 is 15 residues long. V gave up 4 bases and J gave up 4 bases, with 15 bases separating them. The CDR3 sequence: CASSPPAGGYNEQFF. CDR3 DNA sequence: TGTGCCAGCAGCCCCCCGGCAGGGGGGTACAATGAGCAGTTCTTC. The full variable domain, with the rest looked up from reference TRBV9 and TRBJ2-1, is DSGVTQTPKHLITATGQRVTLRCSPRSGDLSVYWYQQSLDQGLQFLIQYYNGEERAKGNILERFSAQQFPDLHSELNLSSLELGDSALYFCASSPPAGGYNEQFFGPGTRLTVL.

This clone was recorded a few times. J is TRBJ2-7 and V is TRBV18; D is perhaps TRBD1 (5 bases). The germline V and J ends were trimmed by 3 bases and 7 bases, with 13 bases remaining between them. CDR3 size: 13 residues. Per the germline V gene, CDR1 is KGHSH and CDR2 is LQKENI. The CDR3 nucleotides read TGTGCCAGCTCACCTGACAGCTCATGGGAGCAGTACTTC. The encoded protein is CASSPDSSWEQYF.

The genes are TRBV12-2 and TRBJ2-7; the table's D call of TRBD2 was not tested on the DNA. TRBV12-2 is a pseudogene. This CDR3 is built from 15 residues. The CDR3 region has the DNA TGTGCAAGTCGCTTGACTAGCGGGAGCTCCTACGGGCAGTACTTC. This translates into CASRLTSGSSYGQYF.

In its sample, this clone was seen a few times. This chain links TRBV28 with TRBJ2-1; no clear D gene. The germline V gene encodes CDR1 MDHEN and CDR2 SYDVKM. Trimming stripped 2 bases from V and 0 bases from J, with 8 bases between. This CDR3 spans 15 amino acids. CDR3 coding DNA: TGTGCCAGCAGTTTACTGGGAAGCTCCTACAATGAGCAGTTCTTC. This codes for CASSLLGSSYNEQFF.

For the CDR3, the DNA is TGTGCCAGCAGCGTAACGTGGGACACTGAAGCTTTCTTT. Its translation is CASSVTWDTEAFF. This chain connects TRBV3-1 (or the pseudogene TRBV3-2) to TRBJ1-1; D unclear. Germline V lookup: CDR1 LGHDT, CDR2 YNNKEL (reference sequence). There are 13 residues in the CDR3. V lost 5 bases, J lost 3 bases, and 10 bases lay in between.